This T cell receptor (beta chain) was observed in a study of cytomegalovirus exposure and HLA in healthy donors. With regard to this clone: Its antigen is unknown.

Study-level results: There were 150 to 200 TCR beta chains listed as cytomegalovirus-associated. For presence/absence analyses, sequencing depth was assumed to be roughly uniform across donors. Cytomegalovirus status, reportedly, was diagnosed with high specificity and sensitivity by the classifier. Excluded: some indistinguishable V segments such as TRBV6-2 and TRBV6-3.

Germline-derived CDR1 and CDR2 are SNHLY and FYNNEI. The ends were cut back, 6 bases at V and 8 bases at J, with 19 bases in the middle. The CDR3 has 14 amino acids. In the PCR, 60 Vbeta and 13 Jbeta primers were used. The data were produced by immunoSEQ multiplex PCR, yet TCRdb's version contains in-frame clones alone and is incomplete. With over 100,000 clones in the sample, the ten largest clones hold about 4%. The sequenced sample was PBMCs. The TCR originated in a man between 25 and 39 years old in good health and CMV-seronegative. V is TRBV2 and J is TRBJ1-2; no definite D call. CDR3 coding DNA: TGTGCCAGCAGCCGCATCGGAAGGCGGGAGGGCTACACCTTC. Its protein is CASSRIGRREGYTF.